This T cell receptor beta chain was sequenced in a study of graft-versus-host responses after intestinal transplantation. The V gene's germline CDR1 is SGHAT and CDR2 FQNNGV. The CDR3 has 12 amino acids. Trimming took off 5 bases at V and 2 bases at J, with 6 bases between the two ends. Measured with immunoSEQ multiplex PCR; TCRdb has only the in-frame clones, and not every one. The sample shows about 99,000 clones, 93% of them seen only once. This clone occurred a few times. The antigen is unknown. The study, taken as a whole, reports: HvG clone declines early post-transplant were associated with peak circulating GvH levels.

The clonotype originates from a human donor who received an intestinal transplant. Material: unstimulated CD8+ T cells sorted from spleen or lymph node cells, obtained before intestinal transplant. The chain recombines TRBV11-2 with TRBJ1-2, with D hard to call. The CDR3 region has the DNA TGTGCCAGCAGCCGAAGCAACTATGGCTACACCTTC. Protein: CASSRSNYGYTF.